Listed below are T cell receptor beta chains from one sample, sequenced in a study of blood T cell repertoires in COVID-19. Data came from immunoSEQ multiplex PCR; TCRdb stores just in-frame clones and leaves some out. Among fewer than 200,000 clones listed, 83% were seen once. Sequences were obtained from PBMCs or T cells enriched from blood (not recorded which). The receptors were sampled from a woman in her forties or fifties who had recovered from COVID-19. The CDR3 runs from the conserved cysteine through the conserved F or W. D genes are given only for firm matches. Part of the rows lack a size; the others show once, few, many or a class for expanded clones.

.	.	TRBV5-1	TRBJ1-1	CASMGALGRTEAFF	TGCGCCAGCATGGGGGCGCTGGGGAGAACTGAAGCTTTCTTT
.	.	TRBV29-1	TRBJ2-3	CSVFPGYGDTQYF	TGCAGCGTTTTCCCAGGGTATGGAGATACGCAGTATTTT
.	.	TRBV4-3	TRBJ2-1	CASSQAAGGGWNEQFF	TGCGCCAGCAGCCAAGCGGCTGGGGGCGGATGGAATGAGCAGTTCTTC
TRBD2	.	TRBV6-4	TRBJ2-2	CASSSTSGNGGELFF	TGTGCCAGCAGCTCGACTAGCGGGAACGGCGGGGAGCTGTTTTTT
.	.	TRBV19	TRBJ1-2	CASSRSTVRTTNYGYTF	TGTGCCAGTAGTAGATCGACAGTCAGGACGACCAACTATGGCTACACCTTC
.	.	TRBV3-1/TRBV3-2	TRBJ2-1	CASSFGAGGNEQFF	TGTGCCAGCAGCTTCGGGGCAGGGGGGAATGAGCAGTTCTTC
TRBD1	.	TRBV7-2	TRBJ1-6	CASSLGRGIFRSPLHF	TGTGCCAGCAGCTTAGGCAGGGGGATCTTCCGTTCACCCCTCCACTTT
TRBD1	.	TRBV19	TRBJ1-6	CASNSPGQGFSPLHF	TGTGCCAGTAATTCACCTGGACAGGGTTTTTCACCCCTCCACTTT
.	few	TRBV11-2	TRBJ1-3	CASSLAVSSSGNTIYF	TGTGCCAGCAGCTTAGCGGTATCGAGCTCTGGAAACACCATATATTTT
.	.	TRBV19	TRBJ2-1	CASSKSYPSYNEQFF	TGTGCCAGTAGTAAAAGCTACCCTAGCTACAATGAGCAGTTCTTC
.	few	TRBV3-1/TRBV3-2	TRBJ1-5	CASSPFIGNQPQHF	TGTGCCAGCAGCCCCTTTATCGGGAATCAGCCCCAGCATTTT
TRBD1	few	TRBV6-4	TRBJ2-3	CASSPDRVSDTQYF	TGTGCCAGCAGTCCTGACAGGGTCTCAGATACGCAGTATTTT
TRBD2	.	TRBV10-1	TRBJ2-1	CASSEPSGEYNEQFF	TGCGCCAGCAGTGAGCCTAGCGGGGAGTACAATGAGCAGTTCTTC
.	.	TRBV18	TRBJ1-6	CASSPQESAYSPLHF	TGTGCCAGCTCACCACAGGAGTCGGCGTATTCACCCCTCCACTTT
.	.	TRBV6-5	TRBJ1-1	CASTPRGGTEAFF	TGTGCCAGCACCCCTCGAGGGGGCACTGAAGCTTTCTTT
TRBD1	once	TRBV7-9	TRBJ1-1	CAAGQGSTEAFF	TGTGCCGCCGGACAGGGAAGCACTGAAGCTTTCTTT
TRBD1	few	TRBV25-1	TRBJ1-2	CASSDLDRAYGYTF	TGTGCCAGCAGTGATTTGGACAGGGCCTATGGCTACACCTTC
.	.	TRBV18	TRBJ2-1	CASSPTLAGEQFF	TGTGCCAGCTCACCAACCCTAGCTGGTGAGCAGTTCTTC
TRBD1	.	TRBV20-1	TRBJ1-5	CSASGTGTGRPQPQHF	TGCAGTGCTAGTGGGACCGGGACAGGGCGGCCTCAGCCCCAGCATTTT
TRBD2	once	TRBV30	TRBJ2-3	CAWDLGLAGTDTQYF	TGTGCCTGGGACCTGGGACTAGCGGGCACAGATACGCAGTATTTT
TRBD1	.	TRBV9	TRBJ1-5	CASSSGQGMHQPQHF	TGTGCCAGCAGCTCAGGACAGGGGATGCATCAGCCCCAGCATTTT
.	.	TRBV19	TRBJ1-3	CASSMGHQNTIYF	TGTGCCAGTAGTATGGGACACCAAAACACCATATATTTT
.	.	TRBV11-2	TRBJ1-1	CASSSQLNTEAFF	TGTGCCAGCAGCTCTCAGTTGAACACTGAAGCTTTCTTT
.	.	TRBV6-5	TRBJ1-4	CASRGPPAVEKLFF	TGTGCCAGCAGGGGCCCCCCGGCCGTAGAAAAACTGTTTTTT
.	.	TRBV7-2	TRBJ2-2	CASSLKASGTGELFF	TGTGCCAGCAGCTTAAAGGCCTCGGGCACCGGGGAGCTGTTTTTT
TRBD1	.	TRBV5-1	TRBJ1-1	CASSLTGGNTEAFF	TGCGCCAGCAGCTTGACAGGGGGGAACACTGAAGCTTTCTTT
.	.	TRBV30	TRBJ1-4	CAWNRGGYEKLFF	TGTGCCTGGAACCGGGGGGGGTACGAAAAACTGTTTTTT
TRBD2	once	TRBV2	TRBJ2-2	CASNLAGAGGELFF	TGTGCCAGCAACTTAGCGGGAGCCGGCGGGGAGCTGTTTTTT
TRBD1	.	TRBV4-1	TRBJ1-5	CASSQRSPRDRGEPQHF	TGCGCCAGCAGCCAGCGATCCCCCCGGGACAGGGGAGAGCCCCAGCATTTT
.	.	TRBV30	TRBJ1-3	CAWNFFRGIRNTIYF	TGTGCCTGGAATTTTTTCCGAGGAATAAGAAACACCATATATTTT
.	few	TRBV7-2	TRBJ1-6	CASSIPGVGGSPLHF	TGTGCCAGCAGCATTCCCGGTGTTGGCGGCTCACCCCTCCACTTT
.	.	TRBV15	TRBJ2-3	CATSSTGWADTQYF	TGTGCCACCAGCTCTACAGGTTGGGCAGATACGCAGTATTTT